This T cell receptor beta chain derives from a study of metastatic and nonmetastatic thyroid tumors. All patients reached thyroid surgery having received no treatment beforehand. MiXCR was used by TCRdb to re-call the PCR reads. The sample carries tens of thousands of clones, around 14% recorded once. The CDR3 runs 14 residues. V was pared by 8 bases and J by 8 bases, with 7 bases of the junction left unmatched. CDR1 SNHLY and CDR2 FYNNEI come from the germline V gene. The sample was blood. The genes are TRBV2 and TRBJ2-4; 12 nucleotides align to TRBD2. The clonotype comes from a female donor with papillary thyroid cancer or a benign thyroid nodule (not recorded which). Some clones in this sample may be carry-over from other donors' samples. This CDR3 is CASLGLAGGDIQYF. CDR3 sequence (DNA): TGTGCCAGCCTTGGTCTAGCGGGGGGGGACATTCAGTACTTC. The complete variable domain, with remaining parts taken from reference TRBV2 and TRBJ2-4, reads EPEVTQTPSHQVTQMGQEVILRCVPISNHLYFYWYRQILGQKVEFLVSFYNNEISEKSEIFDDQFSVERPDGSNFTLKIRSTKLEDSAMYFCASLGLAGGDIQYFGAGTRLSVL.